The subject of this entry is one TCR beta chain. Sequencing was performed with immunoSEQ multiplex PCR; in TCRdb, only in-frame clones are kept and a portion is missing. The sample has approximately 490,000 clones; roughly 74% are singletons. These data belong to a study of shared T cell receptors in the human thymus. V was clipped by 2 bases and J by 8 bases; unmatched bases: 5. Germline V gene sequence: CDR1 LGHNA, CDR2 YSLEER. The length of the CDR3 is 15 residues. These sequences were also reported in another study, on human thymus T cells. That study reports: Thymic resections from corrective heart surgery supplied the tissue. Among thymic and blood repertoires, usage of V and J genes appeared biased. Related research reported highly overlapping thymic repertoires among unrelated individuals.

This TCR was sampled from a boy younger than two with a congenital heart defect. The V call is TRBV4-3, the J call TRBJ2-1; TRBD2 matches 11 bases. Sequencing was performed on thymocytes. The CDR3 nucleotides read TGCGCCAGCAGCCAACGACTAGCGGGAAGGGATGAGCAGTTCTTC. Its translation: CASSQRLAGRDEQFF.